Each of the 23 T cell receptor beta chains below was sequenced from the same sample in a study of technical replicates of blood from a few donors. Profiling relied on immunoSEQ multiplex PCR, and the TCRdb table lists in-frame clones only, not all of them. This repertoire shows approximately 75,000 clones, about 97% found once; its top ten account for about 0.29%. Specimen: T cells isolated from PBMCs. These receptors were collected from a human donor in good health.

The V call is TRBV5-6, the J call TRBJ2-6, with 7 bases lining up with TRBD2. Germline V lookup: CDR1 SGHDT, CDR2 YYEEEE. V shed 4 bases, J shed 1 base, and the junction held 11 bases outside the gene matches. The CDR3 covers 18 residues. The CDR3 DNA sequence: TGTGCCAGCAGCCGGACCGGGGGGTTGCTTTCTGGGGCCAACGTCCTGACTTTC. This sequence encodes CASSRTGGLLSGANVLTF.

The genes are TRBV11-2 and TRBJ2-1, with D tentatively TRBD1 (6 bases). Germline CDR1 is SGHAT and CDR2 is FQNNGV. CDR3 length equals 16 residues. V was cut by 2 bases and J by 0 bases, with 11 bases left in between. The chain's CDR3 is CASSLTGKGSYNEQFF. The CDR3, as DNA: TGTGCCAGCAGCTTAACAGGGAAAGGCTCCTACAATGAGCAGTTCTTC.

The CDR3: CASSLEASNTEAFF. CDR3 bases: TGCGCCAGCAGCTTGGAAGCCTCGAACACTGAAGCTTTCTTT. The chain uses TRBV5-1 and TRBJ1-1; D is unresolved. Germline CDR1 and CDR2: SGHRS and YFSETQ. The V and J ends lost 0 bases and 1 base respectively, with 7 bases between them. This CDR3 has 14 amino acids.

This chain links TRBV6-1 with TRBJ2-7, with a possible D match to TRBD1 (6 bases). The CDR3 has 14 amino acids. V lost 6 bases, J lost 2 bases, and 14 bases lay in between. CDR1 MNHNS and CDR2 SASEGT come from the germline V gene. The CDR3 here is CASSLRDTTYEQYF. The CDR3 nucleotides read TGTGCCAGCAGCCTCCGGGACACCACCTACGAGCAGTACTTC.

The chain employs TRBV7-9 and TRBJ1-1; 12 bases match TRBD1. Looked up from germline, CDR1 is SEHNR and CDR2 is FQNEAQ (reference sequence). The CDR3 is 18 amino acids. The ends lost 5 bases at V and 1 base at J; junction bases unmatched: 11. The CDR3 is CASSQIWDRGPQNTEAFF. The CDR3 nucleotides are TGTGCCAGCAGCCAAATCTGGGACAGGGGGCCCCAGAACACTGAAGCTTTCTTT.

The chain has TRBV9 and TRBJ2-1; D is possibly TRBD2 (5 bases). The V gene's germline CDR1 is SGDLS and CDR2 YYNGEE. This CDR3 has 15 amino acids. Deletions cut 0 bases from V and 0 bases from J, with 7 bases between. CDR3 amino acids: CASSVGGFSYNEQFF. For the CDR3, the DNA is TGTGCCAGCAGCGTAGGAGGGTTCTCCTACAATGAGCAGTTCTTC. Full variable domain (rest looked up from reference TRBV9 and TRBJ2-1): DSGVTQTPKHLITATGQRVTLRCSPRSGDLSVYWYQQSLDQGLQFLIQYYNGEERAKGNILERFSAQQFPDLHSELNLSSLELGDSALYFCASSVGGFSYNEQFFGPGTRLTVL.

The chain combines TRBV20-1 with TRBJ2-3, with D unclear. The V gene lost 3 bases and the J gene lost 6 bases, with 4 bases spanning the gap. CDR1 DFQATT and CDR2 SNEGSKA come from the germline V gene (reference sequence). This CDR3 is built from 10 residues. In nucleotides, the CDR3 is TGCAGTGCTAGCGTGGATACGCAGTATTTT. Its translation is CSASVDTQYF.

The chain recombines TRBV5-6 with TRBJ2-7, with D tentatively TRBD1 (5 bases). There are 12 residues in the CDR3. V lost 4 bases to trimming and J lost 5 bases, with 10 bases between them. CDR1 is SGHDT and CDR2 is YYEEEE in the germline V gene. The CDR3 here is CASSRAGNEQYF. The CDR3 DNA sequence: TGTGCCAGCAGCCGGGCAGGGAACGAGCAGTACTTC.

The chain combines TRBV20-1 with TRBJ1-1; a possible D gene is TRBD1 (5 bases). Trimming left V 6 bases short and J 7 bases short, with 12 bases between. Germline V lookup: CDR1 DFQATT, CDR2 SNEGSKA (reference sequence). The CDR3 runs 11 residues. CDR3 sequence (DNA): TGCAGTGCAAAGGGACTGAATGAAGCTTTCTTT. The encoded protein is CSAKGLNEAFF.

The V and J genes are TRBV19 and TRBJ2-3, with a possible D match to TRBD2 (6 bases). The germline gives CDR1 LNHDA, CDR2 SQIVND (reference sequence). This CDR3 contains 15 residues. Trimming pared 3 bases from V and 4 bases from J, leaving 14 bases between. The DNA for the CDR3 is TGTGCCAGTAGTATGGGCGCGGGGCCGGCAGATACGCAGTATTTT. Amino acid sequence: CASSMGAGPADTQYF. Supplemented by reference TRBV19 and TRBJ2-3, the full variable domain reads DGGITQSPKYLFRKEGQNVTLSCEQNLNHDAMYWYRQDPGQGLRLIYYSQIVNDFQKGDIAEGYSVSREKKESFPLTVTSAQKNPTAFYLCASSMGAGPADTQYFGPGTRLTVL.

The chain uses TRBV19 and TRBJ2-2, with TRBD2 identical over 13 bases. Trimming took 5 bases from V and 8 from J; bases not matched to a gene: 11. The CDR3 has 17 residues. CDR1 and CDR2 from the germline V gene are LNHDA and SQIVND (reference sequence). The CDR3: CASSPIRTSGSMGELFF. CDR3 bases: TGTGCCAGTAGTCCAATCAGGACTAGCGGGAGTATGGGGGAGCTGTTTTTT.

V usage is TRBV5-4 and J usage is TRBJ2-5; TRBD1 matches at 8 bases. J was trimmed by 5 bases and V by 3 bases; bases with no gene match: 3. Germline values: CDR1 SGHNT, CDR2 YYREEE (reference sequence). This CDR3 is 13 amino acids long. This CDR3 reads CASSWTGRETQYF. The CDR3 DNA is TGTGCCAGCAGCTGGACAGGGCGGGAGACCCAGTACTTC.

The V and J genes are TRBV2 and TRBJ2-1; D is possibly TRBD1 (5 bases). CDR3 size: 12 residues. Germline lookup yields CDR1 SNHLY and CDR2 FYNNEI. Between the trimmed V and J ends, which lost 4 bases and 7 bases, there was a span of 8 bases. The CDR3 DNA sequence: TGTGCCAGCAGTGTAGGGGCAAATGAGCAGTTCTTC. Amino acids: CASSVGANEQFF.

V gene TRBV13 combines with J gene TRBJ2-1, with D maybe TRBD2 (6 bases). The CDR3 length is 15 residues. The V gene's germline CDR1 is PRHDT and CDR2 FYEKMQ (reference sequence). V dropped 4 bases and J dropped 7 bases, with 17 bases sitting between them. The CDR3 DNA follows: TGTGCCAGCAGCTCGGGACTCCTAGAGGGGAATGAGCAGTTCTTC. This translates into CASSSGLLEGNEQFF.

This chain uses TRBV7-2 with TRBJ2-2; D remains ambiguous. CDR1 is SGHTA and CDR2 is FQGNSA in the germline V gene. The CDR3 runs to 14 residues. V was cut by 5 bases and J by 9 bases, with 16 bases left in between. The CDR3 DNA sequence: TGTGCCAGCAGCCTGGGCGTCCCTCTCCGGGAGCTGTTTTTT. Its translation: CASSLGVPLRELFF.

The rearrangement uses TRBV6-5 and TRBJ2-5; D gene unclear. The V end lost 0 bases, the J end lost 2 bases, and 7 bases lay between the germline ends. CDR3 length equals 14 residues. Germline V gene sequence: CDR1 MNHEY, CDR2 SVGAGI. The CDR3 here is CASSYSYQQETQYF. CDR3 DNA: TGTGCCAGCAGTTACTCGTATCAGCAAGAGACCCAGTACTTC.

The chain carries TRBV27 and TRBJ2-7; D perhaps matches TRBD1 (8 bases). Per germline, CDR1 MNHEY and CDR2 SMNVEV (reference sequence). The germline V and J ends were trimmed by 4 bases and 4 bases, with 17 bases remaining between them. This CDR3 is built from 15 residues. CDR3 coding DNA: TGTGCCAGCAGTTGGAGCGGGACAGGACCTTACGAGCAGTACTTC. It specifies CASSWSGTGPYEQYF.

The chain couples TRBV4-1 to TRBJ1-5, with 10 nucleotides matching TRBD1. The V gene's germline CDR1 is MGHRA and CDR2 YSYEKL. The CDR3 totals 14 residues. Trimming cost V 5 bases and J 9 bases; bases outside gene matches: 7. The CDR3 coding sequence is TGCGCCAGCAGCGAGACAGGGGGCAGGCGGCCCCAGCATTTT. This sequence encodes CASSETGGRRPQHF.

The chain links TRBV6-4 to TRBJ2-1; 11 bases map to TRBD2. CDR3 size: 14 residues. CDR1 is MRHNA and CDR2 is SNTAGT in the germline V gene. The V gene end was trimmed by 6 bases and the J gene end by 4 bases; junction bases not matched to a gene: 2. CDR3 residues: CASRLAGGYNEQFF. CDR3 coding DNA: TGTGCCAGCAGGTTAGCGGGAGGGTACAATGAGCAGTTCTTC.

The chain has TRBV5-4 and TRBJ2-1, with 11 bases that match TRBD2. Unmatched junction bases numbered 12, after V lost 4 bases and J lost 9 bases. This CDR3 has 16 residues. The germline CDR1 and CDR2 sequences are SGHNT and YYREEE (reference sequence). The CDR3 is CASSPQKQTSGTEQFF. The CDR3 DNA follows: TGTGCCAGCAGCCCACAAAAACAGACTAGCGGGACTGAGCAGTTCTTC.

J is TRBJ2-7 and V is TRBV11-3; TRBD2 matches at 10 bases. V lost 1 base, J lost 5 bases, and 2 bases stayed unmatched. Germline V gene data show CDR1 as SGHNT and CDR2 as YENEEA. This CDR3 has 14 residues. The CDR3 DNA follows: TGTGCCAGCAGCTTAGTACTAGCGGGGAACGAGCAGTACTTC. Protein: CASSLVLAGNEQYF.

J is TRBJ2-5 and V is TRBV6-5, with D perhaps matching TRBD1 (5 bases). V gave up 4 bases and J gave up 2 bases, with 8 bases separating them. Germline V gives CDR1 MNHEY, CDR2 SVGAGI. This CDR3 is built from 13 residues. CDR3 nucleotide sequence: TGTGCCAGCAGTTTGGGGCGTCAAGAGACCCAGTACTTC. Translated, it gives CASSLGRQETQYF.

The chain couples TRBV5-1 to TRBJ2-3, with a weak D call TRBD2 (6 bases). V was cut by 3 bases and J by 0 bases, with 20 bases left in between. In germline, CDR1 is SGHRS, CDR2 YFSETQ. The CDR3 is 18 residues long. DNA of the CDR3: TGCGCCAGCAGCTCCACCAGATTCGGGCGGGGTAGCACAGATACGCAGTATTTT. It encodes CASSSTRFGRGSTDTQYF. Full variable domain (rest looked up from reference TRBV5-1 and TRBJ2-3): KAGVTQTPRYLIKTRGQQVTLSCSPISGHRSVSWYQQTPGQGLQFLFEYFSETQRNKGNFPGRFSGRQFSNSRSEMNVSTLELGDSALYLCASSSTRFGRGSTDTQYFGPGTRLTVL.